This T cell receptor beta chain is from a study of blood T cells in healthy people across ages. As to this clonotype: Antigen unknown. Just one base apart from a much larger clone, this may be a read error.

Trimming took off 4 bases at V and 2 bases at J, with 20 bases between the two ends. This CDR3 is built from 17 residues. The V gene's germline CDR1 is SGHAT and CDR2 FQNNGV. For the second PCR, which ran for about 7 to 12 cycles, a sample-barcoded 5' primer and a J-beta primer mix were used. Each CDR3 protein gets one entry after TCRdb re-called the 5' RACE reads with MiXCR. Of 920,000 or so distinct CDR3 sequences detected, 45% appear once; the ten largest clones hold approximately 17%. Per sample, no less than 5.5 micrograms of total RNA were extracted. Study-wide results and caveats: A roughly linear fall in TCR beta diversity per million T cells was seen with increasing age.

This clonotype was obtained from a woman aged 60-75 years in good health. Source material: blood. This rearrangement joins TRBV11-2 to TRBJ2-5, with a weak D call TRBD2 (6 bases). The CDR3: CASSSIRGRDWQETQYF. CDR3 DNA: TGTGCCAGCAGCTCCATTAGGGGCCGGGACTGGCAAGAGACCCAGTACTTC.